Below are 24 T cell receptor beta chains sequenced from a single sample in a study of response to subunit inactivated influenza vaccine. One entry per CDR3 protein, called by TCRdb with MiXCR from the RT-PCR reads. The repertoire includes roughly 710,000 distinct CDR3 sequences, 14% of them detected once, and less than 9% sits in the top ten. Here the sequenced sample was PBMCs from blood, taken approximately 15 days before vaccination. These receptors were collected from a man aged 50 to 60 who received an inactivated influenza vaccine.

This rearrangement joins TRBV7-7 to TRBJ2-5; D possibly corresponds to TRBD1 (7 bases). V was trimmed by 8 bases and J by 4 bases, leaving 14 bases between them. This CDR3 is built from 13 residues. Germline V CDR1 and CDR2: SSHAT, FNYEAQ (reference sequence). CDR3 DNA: TGTGCCAGCTCAGGAGGGGGCTCAGAGACCCAGTACTTC. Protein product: CASSGGGSETQYF.

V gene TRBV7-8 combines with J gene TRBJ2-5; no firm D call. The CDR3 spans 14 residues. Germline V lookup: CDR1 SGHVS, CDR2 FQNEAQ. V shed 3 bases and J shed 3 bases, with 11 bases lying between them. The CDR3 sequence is CASSLTDLKETQYF. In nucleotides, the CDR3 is TGTGCCAGCAGCTTGACCGACTTAAAAGAGACCCAGTACTTC.

In DNA, the CDR3 is TGTGCCACCAAAGACAGGGGCAGGCACGAGCAGTACTTC. Protein: CATKDRGRHEQYF. V is TRBV28 and J is TRBJ2-7; 8 positions match TRBD1. Per the germline V gene, CDR1 is MDHEN and CDR2 is SYDVKM. The J segment lost 5 bases and the V segment lost 10 bases, leaving 10 bases of the junction unmatched. The CDR3 length is 13 residues. Based on the CDR3 plus reference TRBV28 and TRBJ2-7, the full variable domain is DVKVTQSSRYLVKRTGEKVFLECVQDMDHENMFWYRQDPGLGLRLIYFSYDVKMKEKGDIPEGYSVSREKKERFSLILESASTNQTSMYLCATKDRGRHEQYFGPGTRLTVT.

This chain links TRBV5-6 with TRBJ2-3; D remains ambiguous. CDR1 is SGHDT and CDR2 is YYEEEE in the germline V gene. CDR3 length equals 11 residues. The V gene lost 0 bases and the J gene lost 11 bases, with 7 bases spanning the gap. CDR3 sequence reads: CASSLGSLQYF. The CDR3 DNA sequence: TGTGCCAGCAGCTTGGGGTCGTTGCAGTATTTT.

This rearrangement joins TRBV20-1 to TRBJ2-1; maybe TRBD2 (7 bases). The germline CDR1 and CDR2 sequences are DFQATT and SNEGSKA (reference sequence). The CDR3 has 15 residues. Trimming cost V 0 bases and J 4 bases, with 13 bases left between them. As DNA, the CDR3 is TGCAGTGCTAGAGATGCGAGGGGGGGGTACAATGAGCAGTTCTTC. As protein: CSARDARGGYNEQFF.

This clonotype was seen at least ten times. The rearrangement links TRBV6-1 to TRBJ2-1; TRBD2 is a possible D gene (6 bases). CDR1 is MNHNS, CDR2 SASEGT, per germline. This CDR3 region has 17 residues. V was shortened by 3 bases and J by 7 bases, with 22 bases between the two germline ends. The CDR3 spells CASSELKEGLNSNEQFF. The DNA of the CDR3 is TGTGCCAGCAGTGAGTTAAAGGAGGGTCTAAATTCGAATGAGCAGTTCTTC.

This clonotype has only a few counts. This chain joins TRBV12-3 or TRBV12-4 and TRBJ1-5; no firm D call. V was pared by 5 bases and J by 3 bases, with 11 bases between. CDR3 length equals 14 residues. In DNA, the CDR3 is TGTGCCAGCAGTCTTGACGAATACAATCAGCCCCAGCATTTT. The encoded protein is CASSLDEYNQPQHF.

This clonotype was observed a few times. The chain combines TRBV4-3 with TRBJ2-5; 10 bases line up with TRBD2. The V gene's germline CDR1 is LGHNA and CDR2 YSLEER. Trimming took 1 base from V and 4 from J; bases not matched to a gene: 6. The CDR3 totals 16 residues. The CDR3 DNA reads TGCGCCAGCAGCCAAGGCCCAGCGGGAGGGCTAGAGACCCAGTACTTC. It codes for CASSQGPAGGLETQYF.

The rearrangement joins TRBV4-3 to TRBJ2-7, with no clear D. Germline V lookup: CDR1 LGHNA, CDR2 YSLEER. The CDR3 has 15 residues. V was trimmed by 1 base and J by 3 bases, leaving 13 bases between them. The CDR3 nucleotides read TGCGCCAGCAGCCAAGGTGAAGGGTCGTACTACGAGCAGTACTTC. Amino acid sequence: CASSQGEGSYYEQYF.

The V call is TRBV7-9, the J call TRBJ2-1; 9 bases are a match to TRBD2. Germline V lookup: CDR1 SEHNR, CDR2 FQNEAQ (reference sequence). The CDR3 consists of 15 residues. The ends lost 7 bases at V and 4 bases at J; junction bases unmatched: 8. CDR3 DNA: TGTGCCAGCAAACAAGCGGGGGGTCTTTACAATGAGCAGTTCTTC. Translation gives CASKQAGGLYNEQFF.

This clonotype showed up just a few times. CDR3 sequence (DNA): TGTGCCAGCAGCTTGCGAGGGGGATCTAAGGACGGGGAGCTGTTTTTT. Translation: CASSLRGGSKDGELFF. The chain links TRBV5-5 to TRBJ2-2, with D tentatively TRBD1 (6 bases). In germline, CDR1 is SGHKS, CDR2 YYEKEE (reference sequence). Trimming cost V 1 base and J 7 bases, with 17 bases left between them. The CDR3 length is 16 residues.

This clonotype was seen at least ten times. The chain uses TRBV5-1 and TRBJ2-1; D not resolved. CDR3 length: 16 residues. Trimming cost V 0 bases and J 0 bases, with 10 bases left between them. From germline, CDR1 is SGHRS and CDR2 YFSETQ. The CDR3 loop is CASSLDPRSSYNEQFF. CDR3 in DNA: TGCGCCAGCAGCTTGGATCCGCGGAGCTCCTACAATGAGCAGTTCTTC.

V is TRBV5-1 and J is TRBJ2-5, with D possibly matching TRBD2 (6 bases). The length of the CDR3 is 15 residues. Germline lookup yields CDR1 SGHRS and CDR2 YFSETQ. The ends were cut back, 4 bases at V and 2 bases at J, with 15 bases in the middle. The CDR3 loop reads CASSPGLLEQETQYF. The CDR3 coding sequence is TGCGCCAGCAGCCCGGGACTTCTAGAGCAAGAGACCCAGTACTTC. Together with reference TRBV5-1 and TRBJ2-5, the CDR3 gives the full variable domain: KAGVTQTPRYLIKTRGQQVTLSCSPISGHRSVSWYQQTPGQGLQFLFEYFSETQRNKGNFPGRFSGRQFSNSRSEMNVSTLELGDSALYLCASSPGLLEQETQYFGPGTRLLVL.

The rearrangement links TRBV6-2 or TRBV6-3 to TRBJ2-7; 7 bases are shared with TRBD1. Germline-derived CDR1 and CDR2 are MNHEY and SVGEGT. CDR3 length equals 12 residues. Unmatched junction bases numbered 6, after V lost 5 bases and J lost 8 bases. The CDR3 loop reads CASSHDRDKQYF. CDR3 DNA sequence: TGTGCCAGCAGTCACGACAGGGATAAGCAGTACTTC.

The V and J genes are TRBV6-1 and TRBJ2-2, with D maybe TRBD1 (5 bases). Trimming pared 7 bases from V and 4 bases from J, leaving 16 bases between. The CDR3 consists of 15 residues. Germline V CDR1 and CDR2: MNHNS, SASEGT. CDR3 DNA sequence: TGTGCCAGCAACGGTGGGGCTGGGGTCACCGGGGAGCTGTTTTTT. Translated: CASNGGAGVTGELFF.

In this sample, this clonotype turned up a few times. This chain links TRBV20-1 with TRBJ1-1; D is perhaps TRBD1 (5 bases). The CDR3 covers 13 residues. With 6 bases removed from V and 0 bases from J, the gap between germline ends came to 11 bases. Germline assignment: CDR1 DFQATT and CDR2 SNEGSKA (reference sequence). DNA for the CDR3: TGCAGTGCCTTAGTGGGGGTGAACACTGAAGCTTTCTTT. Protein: CSALVGVNTEAFF.

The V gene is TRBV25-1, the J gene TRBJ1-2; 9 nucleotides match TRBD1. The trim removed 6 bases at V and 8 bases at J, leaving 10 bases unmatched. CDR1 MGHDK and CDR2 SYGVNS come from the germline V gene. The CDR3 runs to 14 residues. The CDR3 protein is CASSTGTGMGGYTF. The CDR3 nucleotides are TGTGCCAGCAGCACCGGGACAGGGATGGGAGGCTACACCTTC.

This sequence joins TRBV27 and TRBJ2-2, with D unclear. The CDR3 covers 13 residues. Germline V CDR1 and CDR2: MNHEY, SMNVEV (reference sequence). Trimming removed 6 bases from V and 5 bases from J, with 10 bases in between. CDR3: CASSTTATGELFF. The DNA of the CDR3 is TGTGCCAGCAGCACAACAGCTACCGGGGAGCTGTTTTTT.

CDR3: CATSGRTSGGIEQFF. The CDR3 coding sequence is TGTGCCACCAGCGGGAGGACTAGCGGGGGAATTGAGCAGTTCTTC. The gene calls are TRBV15 and TRBJ2-1, with 13 bases fitting TRBD2. Germline V gene data show CDR1 as LNHNV and CDR2 as YYDKDF (reference sequence). The length of the CDR3 is 15 residues. The J segment lost 9 bases and the V segment lost 5 bases, leaving 7 bases of the junction unmatched.

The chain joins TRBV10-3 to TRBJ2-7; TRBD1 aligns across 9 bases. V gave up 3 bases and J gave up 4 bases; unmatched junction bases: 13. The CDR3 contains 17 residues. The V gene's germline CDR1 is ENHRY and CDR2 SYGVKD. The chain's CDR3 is CAISDSHPGTGYYEQYF. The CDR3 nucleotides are TGTGCCATCAGTGACTCACACCCCGGGACAGGGTATTACGAGCAGTACTTC.

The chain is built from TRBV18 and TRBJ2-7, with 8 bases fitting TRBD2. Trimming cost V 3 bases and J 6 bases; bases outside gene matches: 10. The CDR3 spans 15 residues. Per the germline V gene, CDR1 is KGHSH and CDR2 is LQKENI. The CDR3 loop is CASSPPQGLVGEQYF. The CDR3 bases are TGTGCCAGCTCACCCCCTCAGGGACTAGTCGGCGAGCAGTACTTC.

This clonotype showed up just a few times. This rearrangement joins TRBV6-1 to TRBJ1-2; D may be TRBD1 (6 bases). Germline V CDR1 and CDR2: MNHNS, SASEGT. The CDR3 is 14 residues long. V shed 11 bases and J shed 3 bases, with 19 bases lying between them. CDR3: CAGGGAGRDYGYTF. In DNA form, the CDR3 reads TGTGCCGGGGGGGGGGCAGGTAGGGACTATGGCTACACCTTC.

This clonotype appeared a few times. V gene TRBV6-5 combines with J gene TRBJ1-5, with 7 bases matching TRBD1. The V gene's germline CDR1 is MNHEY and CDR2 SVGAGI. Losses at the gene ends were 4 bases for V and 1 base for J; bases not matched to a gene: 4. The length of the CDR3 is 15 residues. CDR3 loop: CASSFQGESNQPQHF. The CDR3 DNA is TGTGCCAGCAGTTTCCAGGGGGAGAGCAATCAGCCCCAGCATTTT.

CDR3 sequence: CASSLDRGYYEQYF. In DNA, the CDR3 is TGTGCCAGCAGCTTAGACAGGGGTTACTACGAGCAGTACTTC. The chain carries TRBV7-2 and TRBJ2-7; 7 positions match TRBD1. The J segment lost 3 bases and the V segment lost 1 base, leaving 3 bases of the junction unmatched. This CDR3 spans 14 amino acids. Looked up from germline, CDR1 is SGHTA and CDR2 is FQGNSA.